This T cell receptor (beta chain) emerged from a study of graft-versus-host responses after intestinal transplantation. The study, taken as a whole, reports: Graft-donor T cell macrochimerism in patients accompanied high graft-versus-host to host-versus-graft clonal ratios in allografts. Association was observed between peak circulating GvH clone levels and early post-transplant HvG declines.

The protocol was immunoSEQ multiplex PCR, while the TCRdb copy is restricted to in-frame clones and leaves out a portion. The sample holds about 46,000 clones, over 85% seen once. This CDR3 region has 14 residues. V was shortened by 1 base and J by 5 bases, with 11 bases between the two germline ends. Germline V gene lookup returns CDR1 SGHDN and CDR2 FVKESK. Turning to this clone: What it binds is unknown.

The sequence was collected from a human patient who received an intestinal transplant, so some T cells may come from the graft donor. The sample in question was PBMCs, obtained around 790 days after a first intestinal transplant, on the day of a second. The chain couples TRBV14 to TRBJ2-5; D not resolved. The CDR3 spells CASSQGLFGETQYF. As DNA, the CDR3 is TGTGCCAGCAGCCAAGGACTTTTTGGGGAGACCCAGTACTTC.